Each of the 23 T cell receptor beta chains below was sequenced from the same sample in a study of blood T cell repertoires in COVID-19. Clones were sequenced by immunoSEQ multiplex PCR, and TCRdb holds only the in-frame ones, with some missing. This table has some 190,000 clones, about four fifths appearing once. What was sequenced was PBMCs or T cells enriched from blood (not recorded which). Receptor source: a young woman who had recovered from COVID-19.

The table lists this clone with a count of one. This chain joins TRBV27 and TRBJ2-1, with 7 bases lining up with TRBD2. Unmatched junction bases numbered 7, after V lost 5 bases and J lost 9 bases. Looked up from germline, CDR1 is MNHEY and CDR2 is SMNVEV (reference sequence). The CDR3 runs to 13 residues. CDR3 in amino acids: CASSLGRVSEQFF. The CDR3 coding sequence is TGTGCCAGCAGTCTTGGGAGGGTGAGTGAGCAGTTCTTC.

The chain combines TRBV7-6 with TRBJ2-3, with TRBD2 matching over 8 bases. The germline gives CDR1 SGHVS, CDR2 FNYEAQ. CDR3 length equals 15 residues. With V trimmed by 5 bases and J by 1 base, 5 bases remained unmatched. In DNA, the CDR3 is TGTGCCAGCAGCCCAGCGGGGGAACGCACAGATACGCAGTATTTT. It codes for CASSPAGERTDTQYF.

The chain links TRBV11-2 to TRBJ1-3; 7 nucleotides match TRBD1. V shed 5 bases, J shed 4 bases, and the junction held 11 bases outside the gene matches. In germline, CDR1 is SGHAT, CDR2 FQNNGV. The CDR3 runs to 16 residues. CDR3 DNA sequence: TGTGCCAGCAGCGCACATAGACAGGGCCACGGAAACACCATATATTTT. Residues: CASSAHRQGHGNTIYF.

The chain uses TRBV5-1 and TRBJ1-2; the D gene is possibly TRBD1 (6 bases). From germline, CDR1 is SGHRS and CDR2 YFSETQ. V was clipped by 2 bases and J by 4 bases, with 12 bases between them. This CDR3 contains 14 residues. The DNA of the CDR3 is TGCGCCAGCAGCTTAGGGGGTTCAGGCTATGGCTACACCTTC. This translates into CASSLGGSGYGYTF.

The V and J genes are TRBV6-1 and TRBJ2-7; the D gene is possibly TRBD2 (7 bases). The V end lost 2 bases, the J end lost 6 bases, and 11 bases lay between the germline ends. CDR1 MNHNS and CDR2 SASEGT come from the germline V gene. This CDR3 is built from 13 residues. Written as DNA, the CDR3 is TGTGCCAGCAGTGAAAGGGGGGGTGTCGAGCAGTACGTC. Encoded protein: CASSERGGVEQYV.

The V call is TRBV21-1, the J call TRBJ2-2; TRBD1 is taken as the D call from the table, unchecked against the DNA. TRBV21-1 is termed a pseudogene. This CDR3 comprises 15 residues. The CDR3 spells CASSRRDRVAGELFF. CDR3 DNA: TGTGCCAGCAGCAGGAGGGACAGGGTCGCCGGGGAGCTGTTTTTT.

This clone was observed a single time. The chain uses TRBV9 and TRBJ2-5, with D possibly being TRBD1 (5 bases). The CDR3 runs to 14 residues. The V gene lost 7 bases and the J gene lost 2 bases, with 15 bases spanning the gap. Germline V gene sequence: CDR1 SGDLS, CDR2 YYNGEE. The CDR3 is CASDRRQKQETQYF. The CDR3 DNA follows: TGTGCCAGCGATCGACGACAGAAACAAGAGACCCAGTACTTC.

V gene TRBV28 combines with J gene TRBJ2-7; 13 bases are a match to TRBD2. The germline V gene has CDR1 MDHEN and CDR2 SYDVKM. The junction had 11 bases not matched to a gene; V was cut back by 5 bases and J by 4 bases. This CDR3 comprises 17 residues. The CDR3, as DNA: TGTGCCAGCAGTCTTAACCCGACTAGCGGGGGGAGTTACGAGCAGTACGTC. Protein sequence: CASSLNPTSGGSYEQYV.

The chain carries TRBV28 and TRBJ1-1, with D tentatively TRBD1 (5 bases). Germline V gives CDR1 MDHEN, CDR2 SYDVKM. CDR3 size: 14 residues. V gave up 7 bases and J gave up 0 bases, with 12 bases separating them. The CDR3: CASTSPGLNTEAFF. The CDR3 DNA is TGTGCCAGCACCTCCCCAGGGTTGAACACTGAAGCTTTCTTT.

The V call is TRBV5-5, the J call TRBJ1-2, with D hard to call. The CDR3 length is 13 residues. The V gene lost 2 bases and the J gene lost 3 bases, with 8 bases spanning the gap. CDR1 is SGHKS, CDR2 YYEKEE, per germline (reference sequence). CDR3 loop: CASSFLVYYGYTF. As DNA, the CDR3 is TGTGCCAGCAGCTTTTTAGTCTACTATGGCTACACCTTC. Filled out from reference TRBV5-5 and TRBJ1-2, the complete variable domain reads DAGVTQSPTHLIKTRGQQVTLRCSPISGHKSVSWYQQVLGQGPQFIFQYYEKEERGRGNFPDRFSARQFPNYSSELNVNALLLGDSALYLCASSFLVYYGYTFGSGTRLTVV.

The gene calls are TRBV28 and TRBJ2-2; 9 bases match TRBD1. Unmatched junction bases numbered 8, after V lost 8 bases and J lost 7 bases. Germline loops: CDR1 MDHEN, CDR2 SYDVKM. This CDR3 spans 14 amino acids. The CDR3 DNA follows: TGTGCCAGCTGGGACAGGGATAAGAACGGGGAGCTGTTTTTT. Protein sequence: CASWDRDKNGELFF.

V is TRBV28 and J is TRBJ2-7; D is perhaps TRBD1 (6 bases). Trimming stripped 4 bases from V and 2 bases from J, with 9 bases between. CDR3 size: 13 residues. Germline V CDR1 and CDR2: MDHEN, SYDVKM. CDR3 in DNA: TGTGCCAGCAGTTCGGGACATCCCTACGAGCAGTACTTC. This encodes CASSSGHPYEQYF.

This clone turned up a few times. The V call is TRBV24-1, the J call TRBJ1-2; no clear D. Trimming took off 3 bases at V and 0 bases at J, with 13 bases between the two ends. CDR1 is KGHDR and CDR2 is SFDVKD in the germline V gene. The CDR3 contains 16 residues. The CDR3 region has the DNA TGTGCCACCAGTGATCCCTCCCCCGAGGCTAACTATGGCTACACCTTC. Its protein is CATSDPSPEANYGYTF.

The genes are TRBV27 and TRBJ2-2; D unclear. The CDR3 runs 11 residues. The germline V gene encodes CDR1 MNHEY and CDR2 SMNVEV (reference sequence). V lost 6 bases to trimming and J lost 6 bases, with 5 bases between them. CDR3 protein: CASSRAGELFF. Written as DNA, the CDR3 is TGTGCCAGCAGCCGGGCCGGGGAGCTGTTTTTT.

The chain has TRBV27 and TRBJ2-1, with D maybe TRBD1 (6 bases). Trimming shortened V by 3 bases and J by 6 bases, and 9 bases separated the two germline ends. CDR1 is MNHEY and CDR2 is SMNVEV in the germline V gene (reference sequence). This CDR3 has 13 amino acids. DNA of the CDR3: TGTGCCAGCAGTTTCCCGGACAGCAATGAGCAGTTCTTC. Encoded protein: CASSFPDSNEQFF.

The CDR3 loop is CASLTDNNSPLHF. CDR3 DNA: TGTGCCAGCCTAACAGATAATAATTCACCCCTCCACTTT. This chain joins TRBV28 and TRBJ1-6; D ambiguous. The CDR3 runs to 13 residues. The germline gives CDR1 MDHEN, CDR2 SYDVKM. Trimming pared 8 bases from V and 5 bases from J, leaving 10 bases between.

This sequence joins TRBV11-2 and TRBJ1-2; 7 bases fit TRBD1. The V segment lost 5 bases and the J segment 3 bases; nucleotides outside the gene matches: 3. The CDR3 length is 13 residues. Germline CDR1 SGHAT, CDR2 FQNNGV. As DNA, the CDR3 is TGTGCCAGCAGCGACACAGGGGACTATGGCTACACCTTC. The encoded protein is CASSDTGDYGYTF.

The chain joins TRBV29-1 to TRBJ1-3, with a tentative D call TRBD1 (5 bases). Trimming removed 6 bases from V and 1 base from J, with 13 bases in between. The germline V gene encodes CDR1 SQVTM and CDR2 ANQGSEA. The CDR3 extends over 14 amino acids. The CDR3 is CSVRGRGSGNTIYF. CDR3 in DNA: TGCAGCGTCAGAGGAAGGGGTTCTGGAAACACCATATATTTT. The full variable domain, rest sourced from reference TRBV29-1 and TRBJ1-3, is SAVISQKPSRDICQRGTSLTIQCQVDSQVTMMFWYRQQPGQSLTLIATANQGSEATYESGFVIDKFPISRPNLTFSTLTVSNMSPEDSSIYLCSVRGRGSGNTIYFGEGSWLTVV.

This chain's CDR3 is CASSEKVGVTNEKLFF. The CDR3 coding sequence is TGTGCCAGCTCCGAAAAGGTAGGGGTGACTAATGAAAAACTGTTTTTT. This chain uses TRBV18 with TRBJ1-4, with D perhaps matching TRBD1 (5 bases). V was shortened by 6 bases and J by 2 bases, with 16 bases between the two germline ends. This CDR3 has 16 residues. CDR1 and CDR2 from the germline V gene are KGHSH and LQKENI.

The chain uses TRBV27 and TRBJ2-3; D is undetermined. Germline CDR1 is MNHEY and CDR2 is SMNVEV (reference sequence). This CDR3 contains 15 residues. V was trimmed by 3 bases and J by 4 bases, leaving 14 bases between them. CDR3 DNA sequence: TGTGCCAGCAGTTTCATGAGGATCGCAGCAGATACGCAGTATTTT. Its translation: CASSFMRIAADTQYF.

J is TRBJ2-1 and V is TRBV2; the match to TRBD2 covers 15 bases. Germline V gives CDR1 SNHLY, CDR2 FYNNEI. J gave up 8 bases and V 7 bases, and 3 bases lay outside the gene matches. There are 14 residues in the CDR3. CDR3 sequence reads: CASIGTSGGHEQFF. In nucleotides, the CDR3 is TGTGCCAGCATTGGGACTAGCGGGGGGCATGAGCAGTTCTTC.

For the CDR3, the DNA is TGTGCCAGTAGCCAGGGACAGCGGGGGTGGCAGCCCCAGCATTTT. Encoded protein: CASSQGQRGWQPQHF. The genes are TRBV19 and TRBJ1-5; 7 bases map to TRBD1. The trim removed 6 bases at V and 7 bases at J, leaving 12 bases unmatched. The CDR3 is made up of 15 amino acids. Germline lookup yields CDR1 LNHDA and CDR2 SQIVND (reference sequence).

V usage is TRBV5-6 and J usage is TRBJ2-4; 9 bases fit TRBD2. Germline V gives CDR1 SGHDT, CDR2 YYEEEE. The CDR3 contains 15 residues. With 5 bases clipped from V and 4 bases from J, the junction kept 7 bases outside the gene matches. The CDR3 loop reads CASSWIAGDKNIQYF. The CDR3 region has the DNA TGTGCCAGCAGTTGGATAGCGGGAGATAAAAACATTCAGTACTTC.